This T cell receptor beta chain was recorded in a study of cytomegalovirus exposure and HLA in healthy donors. Primers: 60 Vbeta forward and 13 Jbeta reverse. Profiling relied on immunoSEQ multiplex PCR, and the TCRdb table lists in-frame clones only, not all of them. The repertoire consists of some 100,000 clones, with 70% to 80% occurring once and the leading ten covering about 3.6%. The germline gives CDR1 LNHNV, CDR2 YYDKDF (reference sequence). J was trimmed by 1 base and V by 1 base; bases with no gene match: 2. The CDR3 consists of 15 residues. For this clone: Its target is unknown.

The study, taken as a whole, reports: In vitro data verified a few CMV-associated chains as specific for CMV antigens.

This clonotype was sampled from a male donor in good health and CMV-seropositive. The chain uses TRBV15 and TRBJ2-3; 7 nucleotides align to TRBD2. The sample taken for sequencing was PBMCs. The CDR3 sequence is CATSRGGRGTDTQYF. CDR3 nucleotide sequence: TGTGCCACCAGCAGAGGAGGGAGGGGCACAGATACGCAGTATTTT.